The clone carrying this T cell receptor beta chain was counted ten times or more. MiXCR was run by TCRdb on the PCR reads, yielding one entry per CDR3 protein. Counted here are about 630,000 distinct CDR3 sequences, 25% occurring once; the ten biggest clones make up about 0.84%. Naive CD8 T cells were FACS-sorted by CD8+CD4-CCR7+CD45RA+ markers. The data are from a study of molecular identifiers for immune sequencing clone quantification. V lost 2 bases and J 0 bases, leaving 19 bases between the germline ends. The CDR3 totals 18 residues. Looked up from germline, CDR1 is MNHEY and CDR2 is SVGAGI. Sequencing was done on a sample of naive CD8+ T cells from blood, with Jurkat cell RNA spiked in. The subset is: FACS-sorted CD8+CD4-CCR7+CD45RA+ naive T cells. The sequence was collected from a human donor in good health. Some libraries in this study had Jurkat cell RNA spiked in. The chain combines TRBV6-5 with TRBJ1-1; D may be TRBD1 (6 bases). CDR3 bases: TGTGCCAGCAGTTACGGTATGGCAGGGGCTGCGATGAACACTGAAGCTTTCTTT. Protein product: CASSYGMAGAAMNTEAFF.